This record covers a single T cell receptor (beta chain). Its antigen is unidentified. PCR used 60 Vbeta primers and 13 Jbeta primers. Authors' methods: Later, an analysis found around 77 million unique TCR beta chains, and 8.5 million to 14 million of these were shared. The assay was immunoSEQ multiplex PCR, and TCRdb's table has in-frame clones only and misses some. That table is the source of V, J and clone size, and D and trimming were worked out from the DNA. The sample records 130,000 or so clones, roughly 80% being singletons. The source of the sample is a study of cytomegalovirus exposure and HLA in healthy donors. Study-level results: Analyses of presence/absence relied on an assumption of roughly uniform sequencing depth across donors. Information on immune exposure was restricted to one variable (CMV serostatus). In vitro work confirmed that a few CMV-associated chains recognize CMV antigens.

Germline CDR1 is SGHRS and CDR2 is YFSETQ. The CDR3 has 16 amino acids. V was clipped by 1 base and J by 2 bases; unmatched bases: 5. V and J are TRBV5-1 and TRBJ2-1; 8 nucleotides align to TRBD2. This TCR was recovered from a young man in good health and CMV-seronegative. Material: PBMCs. In nucleotides, the CDR3 is TGCGCCAGCAGCTTGAGGGAAGCGGGGGCCTACAATGAGCAGTTCTTC. As protein: CASSLREAGAYNEQFF.